Presented here are 25 T cell receptor beta chains from one specimen sequenced in a study of regulatory T cells in long-lasting Graves disease. iRepertoire HTBI primers and Arm-PCR of CDR3 regions built TCR beta libraries. TCRdb recomputed calls from the multiplex PCR reads with MiXCR, one row per CDR3 protein. The table has 390,000 or so distinct CDR3 sequences, less than 30% seen once; the top ten hold about 27%. The time point: persistent/refractory GD, antithyroid drugs over 5 years with positive TRAb. Researchers made the TCR library from RNA that was extracted from PBMCs. Sequenced material: peripheral blood mononuclear cells (PBMCs), taken when the disease was refractory, from a patient treated with antithyroid drugs. These receptors all come from a woman between 35 and 50 years old with Graves disease.

There are many counts of this clonotype. CDR3 sequence: CASSSSHYRGETQYF. The DNA of the CDR3 is TGTGCCAGCAGTTCCTCCCACTACAGGGGGGAGACCCAGTACTTC. This chain connects TRBV28 to TRBJ2-5; 8 bases agree with TRBD1. Trimming took 4 bases from V and 5 from J; bases not matched to a gene: 9. CDR1 is MDHEN, CDR2 SYDVKM, per germline. This CDR3 region has 15 residues.

V is TRBV11-2 and J is TRBJ2-7; 12 bases are a match to TRBD2. Germline V gene data show CDR1 as SGHAT and CDR2 as FQNNGV. After removal of 8 bases from V and 4 bases from J, the junction contained 12 bases not matched to a gene. The CDR3 consists of 16 residues. The CDR3 loop is CASSPQLTSGSYEQYF. For the CDR3, the DNA is TGTGCCAGCTCACCCCAATTGACTAGCGGGAGTTACGAGCAGTACTTC.

This clonotype came up a few times. The chain employs TRBV7-9 and TRBJ2-7; a weak D match, TRBD2 (5 bases). This CDR3 comprises 12 residues. The germline V gene encodes CDR1 SEHNR and CDR2 FQNEAQ (reference sequence). The V gene lost 2 bases and the J gene lost 9 bases, with 11 bases spanning the gap. CDR3: CASSLSGVGQYF. CDR3 sequence (DNA): TGTGCCAGCAGCTTATCCGGGGTAGGGCAGTACTTC.

This chain links TRBV2 with TRBJ2-7; the D call may be TRBD1 or TRBD2 (5 bases each). The length of the CDR3 is 13 residues. Trimming removed 2 bases from V and 8 bases from J, with 13 bases in between. Germline values: CDR1 SNHLY, CDR2 FYNNEI. The CDR3 spells CASSEKAEGQQYF. In nucleotides, the CDR3 is TGTGCCAGCAGTGAAAAGGCTGAGGGGCAGCAGTACTTC.

V and J are TRBV29-1 and TRBJ2-1; the D call may be TRBD1 or TRBD2 (5 bases each). CDR1 is SQVTM, CDR2 ANQGSEA, per germline. V shed 3 bases and J shed 2 bases, with 11 bases lying between them. The CDR3 sequence is 14 residues long. The CDR3 nucleotides are TGCAGCGTTGAGGGGCAGCGGCCCTACAATGAGCAGTTCTTC. Translating gives CSVEGQRPYNEQFF.

This clonotype was observed many times. The chain links TRBV2 to TRBJ1-4; D not certain. The V end was cut by 7 bases, the J end by 0 bases, with 12 bases between. In germline, CDR1 is SNHLY, CDR2 FYNNEI. This CDR3 region has 15 residues. CDR3 in amino acids: CASIRQTATNEKLFF. CDR3 in DNA: TGTGCCAGCATCAGGCAGACTGCAACTAATGAAAAACTGTTTTTT. Combining the CDR3 with reference TRBV2 and TRBJ1-4 gives the whole variable domain EPEVTQTPSHQVTQMGQEVILRCVPISNHLYFYWYRQILGQKVEFLVSFYNNEISEKSEIFDDQFSVERPDGSNFTLKIRSTKLEDSAMYFCASIRQTATNEKLFFGSGTQLSVL.

The chain carries TRBV5-6 and TRBJ2-7, with D perhaps TRBD2 (5 bases). CDR1 and CDR2 (germline): SGHDT, YYEEEE. The CDR3 is 15 amino acids. Trimming took off 2 bases at V and 3 bases at J, with 15 bases between the two ends. The CDR3 sequence: CASSLDGGSNYEQYF. DNA of the CDR3: TGTGCCAGCAGCTTAGACGGCGGGTCGAACTACGAGCAGTACTTC.

The table lists this clonotype with many counts. This rearrangement joins TRBV19 to TRBJ2-7; 7 bases agree with TRBD1. Losses at the gene ends were 10 bases for V and 3 bases for J; bases not matched to a gene: 6. Germline-derived CDR1 and CDR2 are LNHDA and SQIVND (reference sequence). CDR3 length: 12 amino acids. Written as DNA, the CDR3 is TGTGCCACCCGGGACAGCTACTACGAGCAGTACTTC. It codes for CATRDSYYEQYF.

The chain recombines TRBV7-9 with TRBJ1-1, with TRBD1 identical over 8 bases. The germline V gene encodes CDR1 SEHNR and CDR2 FQNEAQ (reference sequence). J gave up 0 bases and V 3 bases, and 6 bases lay outside the gene matches. The CDR3 is 16 residues long. CDR3 in amino acids: CASSLDREGMNTEAFF. DNA of the CDR3: TGTGCCAGCAGCTTGGACAGGGAGGGGATGAACACTGAAGCTTTCTTT.

A single count supports this clonotype. This CDR3 reads CASSPSRNLLGYTF. The CDR3 DNA follows: TGTGCCAGCAGTCCCTCCCGAAATCTTCTCGGCTACACCTTC. V usage is TRBV28 and J usage is TRBJ1-2, with unresolved D. Per germline, CDR1 MDHEN and CDR2 SYDVKM. This CDR3 region has 14 residues. V was clipped by 5 bases and J by 8 bases, with 18 bases between them.

This clonotype was counted a single time. A single base separates this from a much larger clone, so it may be a read error. The conserved phenylalanine or tryptophan normally closing the CDR3 is absent here, so this likely arose from a read error. This rearrangement joins TRBV28 to TRBJ1-2; D unresolved. V was clipped by 2 bases and J by 4 bases, with 17 bases between them. The CDR3 consists of 16 residues. Germline V gene data show CDR1 as MDHEN and CDR2 as SYDVKM. CDR3 amino acids: CASSLAQVSSLYGYTS. Written as DNA, the CDR3 is TGTGCCAGCAGTTTAGCTCAGGTATCCTCGCTCTATGGCTACACCTCC.

This clonotype was observed many times. The genes are TRBV7-2 and TRBJ1-4; 7 nucleotides agree with TRBD1. The CDR3 covers 16 residues. Germline values: CDR1 SGHTA, CDR2 FQGNSA. V gave up 4 bases and J gave up 4 bases; unmatched junction bases: 9. DNA of the CDR3: TGTGCCAGCAGCTATCAAGGGGGCAGTAATAATGAAAAACTGTTTTTT. This gives the protein CASSYQGGSNNEKLFF.

The chain links TRBV20-1 to TRBJ1-5; no clear D gene. V was trimmed by 2 bases and J by 4 bases, leaving 12 bases between them. Looked up from germline, CDR1 is DFQATT and CDR2 is SNEGSKA (reference sequence). This CDR3 is built from 14 residues. This CDR3 reads CSARPKRANQPQHF. In nucleotides, the CDR3 is TGCAGTGCTAGACCGAAAAGGGCGAATCAGCCCCAGCATTTT.

This clonotype was counted at least ten times. The chain carries TRBV28 and TRBJ2-7; the match to TRBD1 covers 7 bases. Germline CDR1 and CDR2: MDHEN and SYDVKM. This CDR3 has 15 amino acids. Trimming removed 6 bases from V and 3 bases from J; junction bases left unmatched: 11. The CDR3 region is CASRPIDRVFYEQYF. The CDR3 coding sequence is TGTGCCAGCAGACCCATCGACAGGGTATTCTACGAGCAGTACTTC.

The chain uses TRBV29-1 and TRBJ2-5; 12 bases match TRBD2. J gave up 2 bases and V 5 bases, and 6 bases lay outside the gene matches. CDR1 is SQVTM, CDR2 ANQGSEA, per germline. This CDR3 is built from 15 residues. The CDR3 DNA reads TGCAGCGTTCATGGACTAGCGGGACTGCAAGAGACCCAGTACTTC. Protein sequence: CSVHGLAGLQETQYF. The entire variable domain, with the rest obtained from reference TRBV29-1 and TRBJ2-5, is as follows: SAVISQKPSRDICQRGTSLTIQCQVDSQVTMMFWYRQQPGQSLTLIATANQGSEATYESGFVIDKFPISRPNLTFSTLTVSNMSPEDSSIYLCSVHGLAGLQETQYFGPGTRLLVL.

This clonotype turned up a few times. The J gene is TRBJ2-7, the V gene TRBV3-1; 7 bases match TRBD2. Germline trimming cut 4 bases from V and 6 bases from J; bases unmatched to any gene: 9. Germline V gives CDR1 LGHDT, CDR2 YNNKEL (reference sequence). The CDR3 length is 14 residues. CDR3 amino acids: CASSPEAGPREQYF. The CDR3 region has the DNA TGTGCCAGCAGCCCGGAAGCGGGACCTCGCGAGCAGTACTTC.

This clonotype has a handful of counts. The chain employs TRBV15 and TRBJ1-1, with 7 bases aligning to TRBD1. This CDR3 has 13 amino acids. The germline CDR1 and CDR2 sequences are LNHNV and YYDKDF (reference sequence). The V gene end was trimmed by 8 bases and the J gene end by 3 bases; junction bases not matched to a gene: 6. CDR3 DNA: TGTGCCACCGGCATGACAGGGTACACTGAAGCTTTCTTT. It specifies CATGMTGYTEAFF.

This clonotype was detected ten times or more. The chain has TRBV6-5 and TRBJ2-2; 10 positions agree with TRBD1. CDR1 MNHEY and CDR2 SVGAGI come from the germline V gene. V trimming: 2 bases; J trimming: 6 bases; junction bases outside the gene matches: 9. There are 17 residues in the CDR3. The CDR3 DNA is TGTGCCAGCAGTTACGGGACTGACAGGGGGCGTTCCGGGGAGCTGTTTTTT. It translates to CASSYGTDRGRSGELFF.

V gene TRBV3-1 combines with J gene TRBJ2-2; no clear D gene. This CDR3 contains 17 residues. The V end was cut by 4 bases, the J end by 6 bases, with 21 bases between. Per the germline V gene, CDR1 is LGHDT and CDR2 is YNNKEL (reference sequence). DNA for the CDR3: TGTGCCAGCAGCCCCCACGGGTCGGAGTTGAGTTCCGGGGAGCTGTTTTTT. Translated, it gives CASSPHGSELSSGELFF.

This clonotype was counted between two and nine times. The rearrangement joins TRBV19 to TRBJ2-7; 9 bases map to TRBD2. Per germline, CDR1 LNHDA and CDR2 SQIVND (reference sequence). Trimming cost V 6 bases and J 6 bases; bases outside gene matches: 9. CDR3 length equals 14 residues. The chain's CDR3 is CASRGSGRKGEQYF. Here the CDR3 DNA reads TGTGCCAGTAGGGGAAGCGGGAGGAAGGGCGAGCAGTACTTC.

V is TRBV14 and J is TRBJ1-6; D is perhaps TRBD1 (5 bases). Germline-derived CDR1 and CDR2 are SGHDN and FVKESK. V gave up 4 bases and J gave up 8 bases, with 15 bases separating them. The CDR3 sequence is 15 residues long. The CDR3 region is CASSRTTGRYSPLHF. CDR3 bases: TGTGCCAGCAGCCGCACAACGGGACGGTATTCACCCCTCCACTTT. Combining the CDR3 with reference TRBV14 and TRBJ1-6 gives the whole variable domain EAGVTQFPSHSVIEKGQTVTLRCDPISGHDNLYWYRRVMGKEIKFLLHFVKESKQDESGMPNNRFLAERTGGTYSTLKVQPAELEDSGVYFCASSRTTGRYSPLHFGNGTRLTVT.

This chain links TRBV4-1 with TRBJ1-4; 7 bases are shared with TRBD1. Germline CDR1 MGHRA, CDR2 YSYEKL. With 4 bases clipped from V and 4 bases from J, the junction kept 6 bases outside the gene matches. The CDR3 is 15 residues long. CDR3 sequence (DNA): TGCGCCAGCAGCCGCGACAGGGAACTTAATGAAAAACTGTTTTTT. It yields the protein CASSRDRELNEKLFF.

This clonotype has a count of ten or more. The chain joins TRBV2 to TRBJ2-7, with 7 bases fitting TRBD2. Germline loops: CDR1 SNHLY, CDR2 FYNNEI. With V trimmed by 6 bases and J by 10 bases, 3 bases remained unmatched. The CDR3 is 10 amino acids. The CDR3 is CASRGRAQYF. The CDR3 region has the DNA TGTGCCAGCAGGGGGAGGGCTCAGTACTTC.

J is TRBJ2-1 and V is TRBV28, with a possible D match to TRBD2 (6 bases). CDR3 length: 13 amino acids. The germline CDR1 and CDR2 sequences are MDHEN and SYDVKM. With 8 bases removed from V and 7 bases from J, the gap between germline ends came to 15 bases. For the CDR3, the DNA is TGTGCCAGCCGAACATGGGGGGAAAATGAGCAGTTCTTC. It translates to CASRTWGENEQFF.

Only a few counts were recorded for this clonotype. The CDR3 sequence is CASSDPTGELFF. CDR3 in DNA: TGTGCCAGCAGTGATCCGACCGGGGAGCTGTTTTTT. The chain is built from TRBV6-1 and TRBJ2-2; D uncertain. Germline V gene lookup returns CDR1 MNHNS and CDR2 SASEGT. The CDR3 loop spans 12 amino acids. Trimming pared 3 bases from V and 5 bases from J, leaving 4 bases between.